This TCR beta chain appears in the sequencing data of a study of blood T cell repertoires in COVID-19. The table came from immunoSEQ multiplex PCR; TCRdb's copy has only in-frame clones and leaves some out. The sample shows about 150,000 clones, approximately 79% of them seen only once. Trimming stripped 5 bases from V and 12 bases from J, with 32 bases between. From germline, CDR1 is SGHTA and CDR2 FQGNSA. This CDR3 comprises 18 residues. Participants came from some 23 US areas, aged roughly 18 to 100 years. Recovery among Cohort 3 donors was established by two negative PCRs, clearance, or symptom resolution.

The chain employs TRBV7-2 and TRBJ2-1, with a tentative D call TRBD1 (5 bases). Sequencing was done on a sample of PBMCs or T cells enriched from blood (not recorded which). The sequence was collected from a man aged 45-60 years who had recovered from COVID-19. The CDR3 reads CASSLSSLVGALRVGQFF. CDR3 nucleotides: TGTGCCAGCAGCCTTAGTTCATTGGTAGGGGCCCTTCGAGTAGGGCAGTTCTTC.